What follows are 4 T cell receptor beta chains derived from one specimen sequenced in a study of blood T cell repertoires in COVID-19. The data were produced by immunoSEQ multiplex PCR, yet TCRdb's version contains in-frame clones alone and is incomplete. The sample includes about 96,000 clones, roughly 90% of them seen just once. Sequencing input: peripheral blood. These receptors were collected from a human donor with COVID-19, enrolled during active disease. The donor label of this sample is uncertain.

The genes are TRBV4-1 and TRBJ1-2; TRBD1 agrees at 8 bases. Germline V gene sequence: CDR1 MGHRA, CDR2 YSYEKL. V was clipped by 0 bases and J by 2 bases; unmatched bases: 14. The CDR3 loop spans 19 amino acids. This CDR3 is CASSQEPFPGQVSNYGYTF. CDR3 coding DNA: TGCGCCAGCAGCCAAGAACCCTTTCCGGGACAGGTATCAAACTATGGCTACACCTTC.

This chain uses TRBV5-6 with TRBJ2-7; no reliable D call. The CDR3 runs to 12 residues. V dropped 3 bases and J dropped 0 bases, with 4 bases sitting between them. Germline V gene data show CDR1 as SGHDT and CDR2 as YYEEEE. The CDR3 sequence: CASSWSSYEQYF. The CDR3 DNA reads as TGTGCCAGCAGCTGGAGCTCCTACGAGCAGTACTTC.

This sequence joins TRBV12-2 and TRBJ2-1; the DNA was not used to check the table's D call, TRBD2. TRBV12-2 is an annotated pseudogene. The CDR3 is 16 residues long. CDR3 amino acids: CASRFLSGDANAEQFF. The CDR3 DNA sequence: TGTGCAAGTCGCTTCCTTAGCGGGGACGCAAACGCGGAGCAGTTCTTC.

The chain has TRBV5-6 and TRBJ2-3; TRBD2 matches at 7 bases. J was trimmed by 0 bases and V by 4 bases; bases with no gene match: 2. This CDR3 has 14 residues. Per germline, CDR1 SGHDT and CDR2 YYEEEE. The CDR3: CASSLAASTDTQYF. CDR3 coding DNA: TGTGCCAGCAGCCTAGCGGCCAGCACAGATACGCAGTATTTT.